The 3 T cell receptor beta chains listed next were all sequenced from one sample in a study of T cells expressing NK-cell markers (TCRdb year 2020). Library prep was done by 5' RACE. Instrument used: Illumina HiSeq 2000. Each entry corresponds to one CDR3 protein sequence from reads that TCRdb reprocessed, and DNA is not given. The sample's table lists a count of 400,000 to 550,000 distinct CDR3 sequences. The leading ten clones occupy 6% to 8% of the sample. The sequenced sample consisted of blood T cells: a sorted CD56 or NKG2C T cell subset, CD4+ or CD8+ T cells, or bulk PBMC T cells (not recorded which). Receptor source: a woman aged 18 to 75 in good health.

This rearrangement joins TRBV7-2 to TRBJ1-1; TCRdb calls TRBD1, which cannot be checked without DNA. The length of the CDR3 is 12 residues. The germline CDR1 and CDR2 sequences are SGHTA and FQGNSA. This CDR3 is CASSFGAAEAFF.

CDR3: CASTLAGGQETQYF. This chain uses TRBV7-2 with TRBJ2-5; the D gene TCRdb calls, TRBD2, cannot be checked with no DNA. This CDR3 contains 14 residues. Germline values: CDR1 SGHTA, CDR2 FQGNSA.

J is TRBJ1-2 and V is TRBV6-1; with no DNA, the TCRdb D assignment of TRBD1 cannot be verified. In germline, CDR1 is MNHNS, CDR2 SASEGT. The CDR3 totals 15 residues. The CDR3: CASSEYARAPDGYTF.